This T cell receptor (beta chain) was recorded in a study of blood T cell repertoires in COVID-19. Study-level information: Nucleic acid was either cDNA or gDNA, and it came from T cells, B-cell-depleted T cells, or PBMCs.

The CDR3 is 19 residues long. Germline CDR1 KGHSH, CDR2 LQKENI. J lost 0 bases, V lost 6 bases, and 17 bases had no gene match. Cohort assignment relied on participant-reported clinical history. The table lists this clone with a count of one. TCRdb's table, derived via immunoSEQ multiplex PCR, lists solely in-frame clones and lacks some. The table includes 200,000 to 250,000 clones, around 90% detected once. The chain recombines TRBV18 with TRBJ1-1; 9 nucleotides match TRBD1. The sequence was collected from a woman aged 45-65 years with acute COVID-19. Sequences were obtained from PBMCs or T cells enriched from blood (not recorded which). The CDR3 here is CASSPSDRGLSWLNTEAFF. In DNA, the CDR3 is TGTGCCAGCTCCCCCTCTGACAGGGGGTTATCGTGGCTGAACACTGAAGCTTTCTTT. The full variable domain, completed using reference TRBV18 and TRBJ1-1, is NAGVMQNPRHLVRRRGQEARLRCSPMKGHSHVYWYRQLPEEGLKFMVYLQKENIIDESGMPKERFSAEFPKEGPSILRIQQVVRGDSAAYFCASSPSDRGLSWLNTEAFFGQGTRLTVV.